This entry lists 7 T cell receptor beta chains sequenced from one sample in a study of T cell responses to AZD1222 COVID-19 vaccine. TCRdb keeps only in-frame clones here, not all; method: immunoSEQ multiplex PCR. The sample includes about 73,000 clones, roughly 87% of them seen just once. Sequenced here: peripheral blood, sampled 28 days after the second AZD1222 dose. Every receptor here comes from an adult who received the AZD1222 COVID-19 vaccine.

This chain joins TRBV6-1 and TRBJ1-5; the D is unclear. The CDR3 length is 15 residues. Trimming pared 7 bases from V and 2 bases from J, leaving 15 bases between. Germline CDR1 reads MNHNS; CDR2 reads SASEGT. This chain's CDR3 is CASIPSTRGNQPQHF. As DNA, the CDR3 is TGTGCCAGCATCCCGTCGACTCGAGGCAATCAGCCCCAGCATTTT.

The chain combines TRBV9 with TRBJ2-7; D perhaps matches TRBD1 (6 bases). The CDR3 is 15 amino acids. CDR1 and CDR2 (germline): SGDLS, YYNGEE. The V end lost 3 bases, the J end lost 4 bases, and 17 bases lay between the germline ends. The CDR3 DNA is TGTGCCAGCAGCGCACGGGACACAGTGTTATACGAGCAGTACGTC. It encodes CASSARDTVLYEQYV.

J is TRBJ1-2 and V is TRBV19, with 8 nucleotides matching TRBD1. With 7 bases clipped from V and 4 bases from J, the junction kept 2 bases outside the gene matches. This CDR3 spans 12 amino acids. From germline, CDR1 is LNHDA and CDR2 SQIVND (reference sequence). CDR3 sequence: CASNDRGYGYTF. In DNA, the CDR3 is TGTGCCAGTAACGACAGGGGCTATGGCTACACCTTC.

Details on this clone: Compared with germline, one end of the junction differs, possibly owing to a read error. Additional DNA sequences in this sample encode the identical CDR3. This chain connects TRBV11-2 to TRBJ1-1, with TRBD1 identical over 9 bases. Germline V gene sequence: CDR1 SGHAT, CDR2 FQNNGV. CDR3 length: 13 residues. The CDR3 reads CASSLDRGTEAFF. In nucleotides, the CDR3 is TGTGCCAGCAGCCTAGACAGGGGGACTGAAGCTTTCTTT.

The J gene is TRBJ1-2, the V gene TRBV23-1; D is unclear. Being an ORF, TRBV23-1 has a function that is uncertain. Deletions cut 2 bases from V and 6 bases from J, with 7 bases between. This CDR3 has 12 residues. CDR3 bases: TGCGCCAGCAGTCAAAATGGTCATGGCTACACCTTC. This gives the protein CASSQNGHGYTF.

J is TRBJ1-2 and V is TRBV5-1; 8 positions agree with TRBD1. CDR1 and CDR2 from the germline V gene are SGHRS and YFSETQ. The CDR3 is made up of 14 amino acids. Unmatched junction bases numbered 6, after V lost 4 bases and J lost 4 bases. The CDR3 sequence: CASSPPGTGYGYTF. The CDR3 coding sequence is TGCGCCAGCAGCCCTCCCGGGACAGGCTATGGCTACACCTTC.

The chain has TRBV18 and TRBJ1-2; a possible D gene is TRBD1 (5 bases). The germline V gene has CDR1 KGHSH and CDR2 LQKENI. V lost 2 bases to trimming and J lost 5 bases, with 21 bases between them. There are 17 residues in the CDR3. The CDR3 sequence: CASSPFSGTDLYYGYTF. The CDR3 nucleotides read TGTGCCAGCTCACCATTCTCTGGGACGGATCTCTATTATGGCTACACCTTC.